Detailed here is one TCR beta chain. Under the authors' procedure: From reference gene primer amplification, estimates of nucleated cell counts were derived. Using immunoSEQ multiplex PCR, the repertoire was profiled, and TCRdb retains in-frame clones only, with some absent. From that table come the V and J calls and clone size; the DNA was used to work out D and trimming. The sample has about 120,000 clones; 80% to 85% are singletons. Cohort 3 donors were reported recovered after two negative PCRs, clearance, or symptom resolution. V gave up 4 bases and J gave up 4 bases; unmatched junction bases: 7. The CDR3 has 15 residues. Germline values: CDR1 MRHNA, CDR2 SNTAGT. The data belong to a study of blood T cell repertoires in COVID-19. Study at large: Both acute and convalescent COVID-19 samples were obtained from the United States, Italy and Spain. The cDNA or gDNA used as material had been derived from T cells, B-cell-depleted T cells, or PBMCs.

This clonotype was obtained from a woman aged 30 to 39 who had recovered from COVID-19. Specimen: PBMCs or T cells enriched from blood (not recorded which). The chain combines TRBV6-4 with TRBJ1-1; 9 bases line up with TRBD1. The CDR3 DNA reads as TGTGCCAGCAGTGTCACCCGGGACAGGGCCACTGAAGCTTTCTTT. Translating gives CASSVTRDRATEAFF.